The entry below gives a single T cell receptor beta chain sequence along with its context. Its antigen is unknown. The sample comes from a study of T cells after yellow fever vaccination. General study results and limits: High-abundance clonotypes from the bulk population could contaminate FACS-sorted repertoires.

The CDR3 totals 11 residues. V lost 4 bases and J 6 bases, leaving 9 bases between the germline ends. Looked up from germline, CDR1 is SQVTM and CDR2 is ANQGSEA. Each CDR3 protein is one row after TCRdb ran MiXCR on the 5' RACE reads. The repertoire holds 240,000 or so distinct CDR3 sequences, with about 7% as singletons. The source material was CD4+ T cells sorted from PBMCs, sampled 15 days after the yellow fever booster vaccination. This receptor was taken from a man between 25 and 39 years old who received the YFV17D yellow fever vaccine. This chain connects TRBV29-1 to TRBJ1-1; D is uncertain. Here the CDR3 DNA reads TGCAGCGTTGTTGATTATCCTGAAGCTTTCTTT. Protein: CSVVDYPEAFF.